The source of this T cell receptor beta chain is a study of shared clonotypes between healthy human individuals. The assay was immunoSEQ multiplex PCR, and TCRdb's table has in-frame clones only and misses some. The repertoire holds millions of clones, with 95% as singletons. The specimen was naive CD4+ T cells sorted from blood. This sample's subset: CD45RA+ positively selected. The clonotype originates from a man younger than 30 in good health.

The DNA of the CDR3 is TGTGCCAGCTCACCACCGGGGGGATCGGAGTATGGCTACACCTTC. Its protein is CASSPPGGSEYGYTF. The V call is TRBV18, the J call TRBJ1-2; possible D gene TRBD1, 5 bases. Germline loops: CDR1 KGHSH, CDR2 LQKENI. This CDR3 spans 15 amino acids. The ends were cut back, 0 bases at V and 5 bases at J, with 13 bases in the middle.